What follows is one T cell receptor beta chain and its context. Its specificity is not known. This entry comes from a study of response to subunit inactivated influenza vaccine. The CDR3 sequence is 11 residues long. V gave up 1 base and J gave up 10 bases, with 8 bases separating them. CDR1 and CDR2 from the germline V gene are DFQATT and SNEGSKA (reference sequence). One entry per CDR3 protein results from TCRdb running MiXCR on the RT-PCR reads. The sample holds around 160,000 distinct CDR3 sequences, 11% seen once. Study-wide findings and caveats: It was the authors' suggestion that each seasonal influenza vaccination recruits few new T cells.

The V and J genes are TRBV20-1 and TRBJ2-1; D not certain. The sequenced sample was non-naive T cells sorted from PBMCs, obtained about 40 days after vaccination. The receptor's source is a man in his forties or fifties who received an inactivated influenza vaccine. CDR3: CSARVVGEQFF. The CDR3 DNA is TGCAGTGCTAGAGTTGTGGGCGAGCAGTTCTTC.